Listed here are 21 T cell receptor beta chains from one sample, sequenced in a study of long-term antiretroviral therapy in people with HIV. It was version v3.0 of the immunoSEQ assay that was run at survey level. Here immunoSEQ multiplex PCR was the method, and the copy in TCRdb shows in-frame clones only, minus some. The sample yields 35,000 to 45,000 clones, roughly 85% seen once. Sequences were derived from unsorted PBMCs, sampled 2.2 years after starting antiretroviral therapy. The receptors derive from a man between 18 and 29 years old with HIV.

The gene calls are TRBV10-3 and TRBJ1-2; D uncertain. V was trimmed by 0 bases and J by 4 bases, leaving 12 bases between them. Germline lookup yields CDR1 ENHRY and CDR2 SYGVKD. This CDR3 is 15 amino acids long. CDR3 region: CAISESSRVGYGYTF. The CDR3 DNA is TGTGCCATCAGTGAGTCGAGCAGAGTGGGCTATGGCTACACCTTC.

The chain employs TRBV2 and TRBJ1-1; D is ambiguous. Trimming cost V 6 bases and J 11 bases, with 19 bases left between them. Germline lookup yields CDR1 SNHLY and CDR2 FYNNEI. This CDR3 is 13 amino acids long. The CDR3 region is CASSLLTQGRAFF. CDR3 DNA: TGTGCCAGCAGCCTCTTGACGCAAGGAAGGGCTTTCTTT.

The chain joins TRBV5-1 to TRBJ2-1; 9 bases align to TRBD2. The CDR3 runs to 15 residues. Losses at the gene ends were 4 bases for V and 8 bases for J; bases not matched to a gene: 10. The V gene's germline CDR1 is SGHRS and CDR2 YFSETQ. CDR3 in DNA: TGCGCCAGCAGCCCGGAGGCTAGCGGGAAAGATGAGCAGTTCTTC. Translation gives CASSPEASGKDEQFF. Full variable domain (rest looked up from reference TRBV5-1 and TRBJ2-1): KAGVTQTPRYLIKTRGQQVTLSCSPISGHRSVSWYQQTPGQGLQFLFEYFSETQRNKGNFPGRFSGRQFSNSRSEMNVSTLELGDSALYLCASSPEASGKDEQFFGPGTRLTVL.

The V call is TRBV6-4, the J call TRBJ1-1, with D tentatively TRBD1 (5 bases). Trimming pared 3 bases from V and 4 bases from J, leaving 12 bases between. Germline-derived CDR1 and CDR2 are MRHNA and SNTAGT. This CDR3 is built from 14 residues. The CDR3 nucleotides read TGTGCCAGCAGTGAGGGCAGGGAGGGCACTGAAGCTTTCTTT. Translating gives CASSEGREGTEAFF.

This clone was observed a handful of times. This chain joins TRBV7-6 and TRBJ1-1; tentative D call: TRBD1 (5 bases). Germline assignment: CDR1 SGHVS and CDR2 FNYEAQ. Trimming left V 1 base short and J 0 bases short, with 9 bases between. The CDR3 is 15 residues long. The CDR3 sequence is CASSLGGRLNTEAFF. Here the CDR3 DNA reads TGTGCCAGCAGCTTAGGGGGACGGTTGAACACTGAAGCTTTCTTT. The variable domain in full, completed from reference TRBV7-6 and TRBJ1-1, reads GAGVSQSPRYKVTKRGQDVALRCDPISGHVSLYWYRQALGQGPEFLTYFNYEAQQDKSGLPNDRFSAERPEGSISTLTIQRTEQRDSAMYRCASSLGGRLNTEAFFGQGTRLTVV.

The chain employs TRBV5-4 and TRBJ2-3; 8 bases fit TRBD2. The CDR3 loop spans 17 amino acids. Germline-derived CDR1 and CDR2 are SGHNT and YYREEE (reference sequence). The CDR3 region has the DNA TGTGCGGGCGGGGGATTAGCGGGGATGGAGGGCACAGATACGCAGTATTTT. Its translation is CAGGGLAGMEGTDTQYF. The complete variable domain, with remaining parts taken from reference TRBV5-4 and TRBJ2-3, reads ETGVTQSPTHLIKTRGQQVTLRCSSQSGHNTVSWYQQALGQGPQFIFQYYREEENGRGNFPPRFSGLQFPNYSSELNVNALELDDSALYLCAGGGLAGMEGTDTQYFGPGTRLTVL.

This chain joins TRBV15 and TRBJ2-7; 12 bases are a match to TRBD2. This CDR3 has 19 amino acids. The V segment lost 3 bases and the J segment 1 base; nucleotides outside the gene matches: 13. Germline lookup yields CDR1 LNHNV and CDR2 YYDKDF (reference sequence). The CDR3 loop reads CATSRERLAGGHVSYEQYF. DNA of the CDR3: TGTGCCACCAGCAGGGAGCGGCTAGCGGGGGGGCATGTTTCCTACGAGCAGTACTTC.

V gene TRBV2 combines with J gene TRBJ2-2; D is possibly TRBD1 (6 bases). The CDR3 covers 13 residues. Germline CDR1 SNHLY, CDR2 FYNNEI. V dropped 11 bases and J dropped 1 base, with 11 bases sitting between them. The CDR3 reads CAAEGENTGELFF. Here the CDR3 DNA reads TGTGCCGCCGAGGGGGAGAACACCGGGGAGCTGTTTTTT. Together with reference TRBV2 and TRBJ2-2, the CDR3 gives the full variable domain: EPEVTQTPSHQVTQMGQEVILRCVPISNHLYFYWYRQILGQKVEFLVSFYNNEISEKSEIFDDQFSVERPDGSNFTLKIRSTKLEDSAMYFCAAEGENTGELFFGEGSRLTVL.

The chain recombines TRBV7-2 with TRBJ1-1; D uncertain. This CDR3 region has 15 residues. Germline assignment: CDR1 SGHTA and CDR2 FQGNSA. The V and J ends lost 0 bases and 0 bases respectively, with 8 bases between them. DNA of the CDR3: TGTGCCAGCAGCTTAGCGGGCCGGTTGAACACTGAAGCTTTCTTT. It is translated as CASSLAGRLNTEAFF. The whole variable domain, filled in from reference TRBV7-2 and TRBJ1-1, reads GAGVSQSPSNKVTEKGKDVELRCDPISGHTALYWYRQSLGQGLEFLIYFQGNSAPDKSGLPSDRFSAERTGGSVSTLTIQRTQQEDSAVYLCASSLAGRLNTEAFFGQGTRLTVV.

V is TRBV5-5 and J is TRBJ1-1, with D possibly matching TRBD1 (6 bases). This CDR3 spans 15 amino acids. Germline-derived CDR1 and CDR2 are SGHKS and YYEKEE (reference sequence). V gave up 2 bases and J gave up 4 bases, with 15 bases separating them. The CDR3 bases are TGTGCCAGCAGCTTAAGGATACAGGGAGGCACTGAAGCTTTCTTT. It is translated as CASSLRIQGGTEAFF.

The J gene is TRBJ1-1, the V gene TRBV11-2, with a tentative D call TRBD1 (6 bases). The CDR3 loop spans 16 amino acids. Per the germline V gene, CDR1 is SGHAT and CDR2 is FQNNGV. Trimming shortened V by 5 bases and J by 3 bases, and 19 bases separated the two germline ends. The CDR3, as DNA: TGTGCCAGCAGCCCCCGACATAGGGGGTATGACACTGAAGCTTTCTTT. Amino acids: CASSPRHRGYDTEAFF.

The V gene is TRBV10-2, the J gene TRBJ2-1, with D possibly TRBD2 on 6 matching bases. There are 12 residues in the CDR3. Deletions cut 8 bases from V and 3 bases from J, with 8 bases between. The germline CDR1 and CDR2 sequences are WSHSY and SAAADI. CDR3 DNA sequence: TGCGCCAGCCTGGACTACTACAATGAGCAGTTCTTC. As protein: CASLDYYNEQFF.

CDR3 amino acids: CASARAGRRDTQYF. CDR3 sequence (DNA): TGTGCTAGCGCCCGAGCGGGGCGAAGAGATACGCAGTATTTT. This sequence joins TRBV7-7 and TRBJ2-3; 7 nucleotides agree with TRBD2. The germline V gene has CDR1 SSHAT and CDR2 FNYEAQ (reference sequence). This CDR3 is built from 14 residues.

This chain uses TRBV19 with TRBJ1-2; 12 bases are shared with TRBD1. The CDR3 contains 17 residues. V was clipped by 5 bases and J by 4 bases; unmatched bases: 11. Germline V gene sequence: CDR1 LNHDA, CDR2 SQIVND (reference sequence). The CDR3 coding sequence is TGTGCCAGTAGTTCAACCGGGACAGGGGGCGTTATCTATGGCTACACCTTC. Amino acid sequence: CASSSTGTGGVIYGYTF.

About this clone: Relative to the germline gene, one junction end is altered; a read error may explain this. The J gene is TRBJ1-2, the V gene TRBV30; TRBD1 might be the D (5 bases). Germline values: CDR1 GTSNPN, CDR2 SVGIG (reference sequence). This CDR3 has 13 amino acids. CDR3 amino acids: CACNTQGIYAYTF. For the CDR3, the DNA is TGTGCCTGTAATACGCAGGGTATCTATGCCTACACCTTC.

V and J are TRBV5-1 and TRBJ1-5; no firm D call. This CDR3 comprises 15 residues. V was shortened by 5 bases and J by 5 bases, with 17 bases between the two germline ends. CDR1 and CDR2 from the germline V gene are SGHRS and YFSETQ. The CDR3 DNA reads as TGCGCCAGCAGAAGGGATGAACGAATCGATCAGCCCCAGCATTTT. Translated, it gives CASRRDERIDQPQHF.

The genes are TRBV6-6 and TRBJ1-2, with 7 bases that match TRBD1. This CDR3 has 15 amino acids. Germline V CDR1 and CDR2: MNHNY, SVGAGI (reference sequence). The V gene end was trimmed by 0 bases and the J gene end by 6 bases; junction bases not matched to a gene: 7. The CDR3 reads CASSYSQRGPDGYTF. The CDR3 nucleotides are TGTGCCAGCAGTTACTCTCAGAGGGGGCCTGATGGCTACACCTTC.

V is TRBV4-2 and J is TRBJ2-1; 9 bases are shared with TRBD2. This CDR3 has 16 amino acids. Germline CDR1 reads LGHNA; CDR2 reads YNFKEQ. Losses at the gene ends were 0 bases for V and 7 bases for J; bases not matched to a gene: 7. CDR3 nucleotides: TGTGCCAGCAGCCAAGATCAGGGGACTAGCCGGAATGAGCAGTTCTTC. Translation: CASSQDQGTSRNEQFF.

The J gene is TRBJ2-4, the V gene TRBV20-1; D is uncertain. CDR1 is DFQATT, CDR2 SNEGSKA, per germline (reference sequence). The V gene lost 5 bases and the J gene lost 5 bases, with 7 bases spanning the gap. The CDR3 totals 11 residues. CDR3 DNA sequence: TGCAGTGCTCCGGGCCAAAACATTCAGTACTTC. Translation gives CSAPGQNIQYF.

This clone appeared a single time. The CDR3 DNA is TGTGCCAGCAGTTGGACTAGCAGCCAAGAGACCCAGTACTTC. It is translated as CASSWTSSQETQYF. The chain uses TRBV6-6 and TRBJ2-5; 8 nucleotides line up with TRBD2. Germline trimming cut 4 bases from V and 1 base from J; bases unmatched to any gene: 2. The CDR3 has 14 residues. CDR1 is MNHNY, CDR2 SVGAGI, per germline (reference sequence).

This rearrangement joins TRBV7-2 to TRBJ2-5, with 9 bases identical to TRBD2. Germline V gene sequence: CDR1 SGHTA, CDR2 FQGNSA. The V and J ends lost 1 base and 3 bases, in that order; junction bases with no gene match: 6. The CDR3 spans 16 residues. The CDR3 coding sequence is TGTGCCAGCAGCTTAGGTTATGGCGGGAGGGAAGAGACCCAGTACTTC. Translation gives CASSLGYGGREETQYF.